This T cell receptor (beta chain) was documented in a study of T cell responses to AZD1222 COVID-19 vaccine. Study observations and caveats: When two AZD1222 doses had been given, Spike-specific TCR breadth and depth rose. Baseline seropositivity occurred in only a handful of AZD1222 recipients. The donor group comprised mostly white British people and more females; the analysis possibly underestimated clonal diversity.

Assay used: immunoSEQ multiplex PCR; TCRdb lists only in-frame clones, some missing. Of about 270,000 clones listed, 90% to 95% were seen once; the top ten hold less than 0.65%. The V gene lost 2 bases and the J gene lost 1 base, with 5 bases spanning the gap. CDR3 length: 13 amino acids. CDR1 is LGHDT and CDR2 is YNNKEL in the germline V gene (reference sequence). Remarks on this clone: What it binds is not known. The sample has other DNA sequences that encode this CDR3 too.

The chain joins TRBV3-1 (or the pseudogene TRBV3-2) to TRBJ1-1, with D tentatively TRBD1 (5 bases). Specimen: peripheral blood, collected 28 days after the second AZD1222 dose. The source is an adult who received the AZD1222 COVID-19 vaccine. The CDR3 loop reads CASSQTGNTEAFF. CDR3 nucleotides: TGTGCCAGCAGCCAAACAGGGAACACTGAAGCTTTCTTT.